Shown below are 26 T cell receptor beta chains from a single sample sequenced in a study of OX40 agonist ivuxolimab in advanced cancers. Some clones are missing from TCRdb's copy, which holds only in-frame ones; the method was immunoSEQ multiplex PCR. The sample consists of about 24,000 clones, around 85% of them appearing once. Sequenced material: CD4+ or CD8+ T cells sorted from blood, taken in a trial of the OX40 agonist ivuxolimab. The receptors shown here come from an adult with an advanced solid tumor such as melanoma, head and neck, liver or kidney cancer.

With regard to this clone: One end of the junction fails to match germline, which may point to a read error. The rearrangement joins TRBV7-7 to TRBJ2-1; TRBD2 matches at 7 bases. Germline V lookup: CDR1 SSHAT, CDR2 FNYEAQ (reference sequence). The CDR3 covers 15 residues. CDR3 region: CASSLGGGSNPEQFF. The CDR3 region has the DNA TGTGCTAGCAGCTTAGGCGGCGGGAGTAACCCTGAGCAGTTCTTC.

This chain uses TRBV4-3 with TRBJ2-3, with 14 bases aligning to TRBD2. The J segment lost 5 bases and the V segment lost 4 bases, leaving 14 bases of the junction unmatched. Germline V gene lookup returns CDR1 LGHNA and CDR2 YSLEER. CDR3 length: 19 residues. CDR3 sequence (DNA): TGCGCCAGCAGCCGCCGTCCCGGGACTAGCGGGGGCCCGAGAGATACGCAGTATTTT. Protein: CASSRRPGTSGGPRDTQYF.

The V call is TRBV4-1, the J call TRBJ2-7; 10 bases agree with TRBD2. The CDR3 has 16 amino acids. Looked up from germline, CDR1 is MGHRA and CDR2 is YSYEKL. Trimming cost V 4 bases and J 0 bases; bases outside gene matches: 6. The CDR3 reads CASSPYPSGGSYEQYF. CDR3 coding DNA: TGCGCCAGCAGCCCCTACCCTAGCGGGGGCTCCTACGAGCAGTACTTC.

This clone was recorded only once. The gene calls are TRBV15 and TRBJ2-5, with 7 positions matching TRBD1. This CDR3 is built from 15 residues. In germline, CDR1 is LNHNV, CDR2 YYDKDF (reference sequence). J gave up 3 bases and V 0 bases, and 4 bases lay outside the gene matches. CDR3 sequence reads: CATSRDGTEEETQYF. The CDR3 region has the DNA TGTGCCACCAGCAGAGATGGGACAGAGGAAGAGACCCAGTACTTC.

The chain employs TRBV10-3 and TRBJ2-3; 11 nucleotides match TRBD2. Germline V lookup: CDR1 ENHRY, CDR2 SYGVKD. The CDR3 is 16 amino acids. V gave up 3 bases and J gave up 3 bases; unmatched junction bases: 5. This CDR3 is CAISEGLAGGTDTQYF. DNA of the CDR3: TGTGCCATCAGTGAAGGCCTAGCGGGAGGTACAGATACGCAGTATTTT.

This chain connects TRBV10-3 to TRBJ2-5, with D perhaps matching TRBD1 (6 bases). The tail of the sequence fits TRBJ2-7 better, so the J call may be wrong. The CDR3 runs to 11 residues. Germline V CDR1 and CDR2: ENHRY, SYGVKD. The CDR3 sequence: CAATSGAEQYF. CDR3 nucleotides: TGTGCCGCCACTTCAGGGGCCGAGCAGTACTTC.

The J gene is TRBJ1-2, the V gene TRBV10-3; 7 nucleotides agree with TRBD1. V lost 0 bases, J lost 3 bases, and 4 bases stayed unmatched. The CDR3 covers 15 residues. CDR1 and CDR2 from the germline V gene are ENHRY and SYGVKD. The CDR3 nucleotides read TGTGCCATCAGTGAGTCTGGGACAGCAGACTATGGCTACACCTTC. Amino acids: CAISESGTADYGYTF.

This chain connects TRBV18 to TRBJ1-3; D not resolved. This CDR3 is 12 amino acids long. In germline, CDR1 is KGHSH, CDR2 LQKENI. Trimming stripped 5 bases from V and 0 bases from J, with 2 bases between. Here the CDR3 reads CASSTSGNTIYF. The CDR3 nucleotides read TGTGCCAGCTCAACCTCTGGAAACACCATATATTTT.

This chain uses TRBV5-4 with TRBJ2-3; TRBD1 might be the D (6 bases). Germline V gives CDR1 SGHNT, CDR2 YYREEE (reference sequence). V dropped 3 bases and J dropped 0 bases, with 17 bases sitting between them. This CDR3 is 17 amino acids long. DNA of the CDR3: TGTGCCAGCAGCTCCAGACAGGCCACCCCTAGCACAGATACGCAGTATTTT. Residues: CASSSRQATPSTDTQYF.

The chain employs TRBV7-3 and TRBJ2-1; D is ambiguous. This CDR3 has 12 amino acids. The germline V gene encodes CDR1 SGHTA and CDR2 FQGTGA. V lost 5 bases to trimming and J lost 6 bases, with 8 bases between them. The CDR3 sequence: CASSPGRNEQFF. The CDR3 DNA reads TGTGCCAGCAGCCCCGGGCGCAATGAGCAGTTCTTC.

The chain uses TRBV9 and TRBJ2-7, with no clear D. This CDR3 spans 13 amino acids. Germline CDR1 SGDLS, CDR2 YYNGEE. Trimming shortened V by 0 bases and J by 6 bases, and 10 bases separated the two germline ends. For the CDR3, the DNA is TGTGCCAGCAGCGTAGCTCGTGCCTCCGAGCAGTACTTC. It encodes CASSVARASEQYF.

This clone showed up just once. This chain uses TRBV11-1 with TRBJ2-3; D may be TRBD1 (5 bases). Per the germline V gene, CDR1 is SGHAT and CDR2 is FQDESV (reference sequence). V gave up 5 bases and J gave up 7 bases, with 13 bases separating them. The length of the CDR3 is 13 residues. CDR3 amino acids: CASSLPGLHTQYF. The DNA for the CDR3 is TGTGCCAGCAGCCTACCAGGGCTCCATACGCAGTATTTT. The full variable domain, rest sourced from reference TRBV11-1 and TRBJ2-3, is EAEVAQSPRYKITEKSQAVAFWCDPISGHATLYWYRQILGQGPELLVQFQDESVVDDSQLPKDRFSAERLKGVDSTLKIQPAELGDSAMYLCASSLPGLHTQYFGPGTRLTVL.

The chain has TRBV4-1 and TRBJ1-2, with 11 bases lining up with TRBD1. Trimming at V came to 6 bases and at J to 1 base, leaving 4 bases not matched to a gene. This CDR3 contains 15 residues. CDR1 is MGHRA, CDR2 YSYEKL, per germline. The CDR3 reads CASRGTGGDNYGYTF. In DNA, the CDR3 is TGCGCCAGCAGGGGGACAGGGGGGGATAACTATGGCTACACCTTC.

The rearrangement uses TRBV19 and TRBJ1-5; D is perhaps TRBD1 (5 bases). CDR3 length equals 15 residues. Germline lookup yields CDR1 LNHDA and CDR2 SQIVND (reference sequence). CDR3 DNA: TGTGCGTGCAAGAGGGCCACAGGAGGGGATCAGCCCCAGCATTTT. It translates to CACKRATGGDQPQHF.

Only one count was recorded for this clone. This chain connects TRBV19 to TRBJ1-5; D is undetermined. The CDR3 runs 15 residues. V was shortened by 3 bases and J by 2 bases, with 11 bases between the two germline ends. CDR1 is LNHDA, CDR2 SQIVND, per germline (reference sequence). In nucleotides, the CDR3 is TGTGCCAGTAGTATGCCCCAGGAAGGCAATCAGCCCCAGCATTTT. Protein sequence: CASSMPQEGNQPQHF.

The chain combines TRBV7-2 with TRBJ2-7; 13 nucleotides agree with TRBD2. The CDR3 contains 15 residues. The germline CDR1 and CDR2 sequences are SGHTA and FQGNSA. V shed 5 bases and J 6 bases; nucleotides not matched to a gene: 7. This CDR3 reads CASSTRTSGSIEQYF. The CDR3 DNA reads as TGTGCCAGCAGCACCCGGACTAGCGGGAGTATCGAGCAGTACTTC.

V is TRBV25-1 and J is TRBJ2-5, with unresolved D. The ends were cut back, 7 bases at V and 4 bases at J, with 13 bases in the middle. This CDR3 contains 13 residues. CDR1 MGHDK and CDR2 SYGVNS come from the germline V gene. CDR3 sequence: CASMVDSRETQYF. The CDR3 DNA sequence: TGTGCCAGCATGGTCGATTCCCGAGAGACCCAGTACTTC.

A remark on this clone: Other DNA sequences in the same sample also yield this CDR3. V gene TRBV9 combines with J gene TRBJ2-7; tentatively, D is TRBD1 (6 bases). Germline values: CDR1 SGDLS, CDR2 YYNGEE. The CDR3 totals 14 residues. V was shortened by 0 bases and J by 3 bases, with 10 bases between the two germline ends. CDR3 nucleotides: TGTGCCAGCAGCGTAGAGCAGGGGAGCTACGAGCAGTACTTC. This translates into CASSVEQGSYEQYF. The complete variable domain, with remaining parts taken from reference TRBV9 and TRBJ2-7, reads DSGVTQTPKHLITATGQRVTLRCSPRSGDLSVYWYQQSLDQGLQFLIQYYNGEERAKGNILERFSAQQFPDLHSELNLSSLELGDSALYFCASSVEQGSYEQYFGPGTRLTVT.

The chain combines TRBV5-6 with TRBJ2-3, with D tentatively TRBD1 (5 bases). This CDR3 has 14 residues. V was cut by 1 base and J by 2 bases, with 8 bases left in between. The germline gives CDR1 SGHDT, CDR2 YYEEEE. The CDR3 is CASSLRQSTDTQYF. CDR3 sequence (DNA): TGTGCCAGCAGCTTGAGACAGTCCACAGATACGCAGTATTTT.

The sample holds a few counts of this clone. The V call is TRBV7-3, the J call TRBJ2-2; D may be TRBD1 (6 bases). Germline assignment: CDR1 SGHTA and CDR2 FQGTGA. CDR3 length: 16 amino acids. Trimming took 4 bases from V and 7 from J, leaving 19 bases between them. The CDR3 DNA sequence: TGTGCCAGCAGCTCGGCCAGGTTCAGGGGCGTCGGGGAGCTGTTTTTT. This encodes CASSSARFRGVGELFF.

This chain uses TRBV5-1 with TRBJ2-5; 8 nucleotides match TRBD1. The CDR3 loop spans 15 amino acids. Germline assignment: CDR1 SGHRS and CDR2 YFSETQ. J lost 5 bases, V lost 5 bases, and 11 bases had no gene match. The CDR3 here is CASSLQGGSSETQYF. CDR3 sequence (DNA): TGCGCCAGCAGTTTACAGGGGGGAAGCTCGGAGACCCAGTACTTC.

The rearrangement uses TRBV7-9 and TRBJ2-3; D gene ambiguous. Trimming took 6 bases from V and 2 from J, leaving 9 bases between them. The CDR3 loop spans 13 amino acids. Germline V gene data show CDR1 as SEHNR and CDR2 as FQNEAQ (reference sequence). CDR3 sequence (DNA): TGTGCCAGCAGGGACGGATTCACAGATACGCAGTATTTT. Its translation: CASRDGFTDTQYF.

CDR3 bases: TGTGCCACCAGCAGAGATCGGTGGGACCCCTACGAGCAGTACTTC. Its translation: CATSRDRWDPYEQYF. The V and J genes are TRBV15 and TRBJ2-5; D could derive from TRBD1 or TRBD2 (5 bases each). The DNA end is a closer match to TRBJ2-7, so the J assignment may be wrong. CDR3 size: 15 residues. CDR1 LNHNV and CDR2 YYDKDF come from the germline V gene (reference sequence).

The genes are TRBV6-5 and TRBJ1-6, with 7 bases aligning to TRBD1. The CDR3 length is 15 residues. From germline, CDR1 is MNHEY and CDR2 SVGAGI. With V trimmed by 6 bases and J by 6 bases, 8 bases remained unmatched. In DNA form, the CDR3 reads TGTGCCAGCAGCAGCTGGGGACAGCCTAATTCACCCCTCCACTTT. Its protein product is CASSSWGQPNSPLHF.

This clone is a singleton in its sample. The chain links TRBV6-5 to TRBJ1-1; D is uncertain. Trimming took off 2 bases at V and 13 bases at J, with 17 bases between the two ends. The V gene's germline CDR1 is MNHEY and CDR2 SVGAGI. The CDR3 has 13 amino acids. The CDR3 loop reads CASSYGRDNLGFF. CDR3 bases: TGTGCCAGCAGTTACGGGAGAGACAACTTGGGTTTCTTT.

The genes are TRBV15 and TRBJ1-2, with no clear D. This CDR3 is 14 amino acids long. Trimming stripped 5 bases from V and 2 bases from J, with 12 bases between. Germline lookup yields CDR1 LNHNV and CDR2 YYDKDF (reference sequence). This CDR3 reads CATSPPSQNYGYTF. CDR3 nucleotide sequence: TGTGCCACCAGCCCACCCAGCCAGAACTATGGCTACACCTTC.